Each of the 30 T cell receptor beta chains below was sequenced from the same sample in a study of glioma-infiltrating T cells. TCR alpha and beta CDR3 regions were amplified from RNA using iRepertoire nested multiplex PCR. TCRdb fed the multiplex PCR reads into MiXCR, producing one record per CDR3 protein. Among 93,000 or so distinct CDR3 sequences, about 28% were seen once, and the ten largest hold roughly 45%. The source material was glioma tissue, nonneoplastic brain tissue, or PBMCs (not recorded which). These receptors all stem from a human donor with low-grade glioma or glioblastoma, undergoing nonglioma brain surgery, or in good health (not recorded which).

Worth noting for this clonotype: A junction end diverges from the germline sequence, so it may reflect a read error. The genes are TRBV7-9 and TRBJ2-7, with TRBD2 as a possible D gene (7 bases). The germline V gene has CDR1 SEHNR and CDR2 FQNEAQ (reference sequence). The CDR3 loop spans 17 amino acids. In DNA, the CDR3 is TGTGCCAACAGCCAAGATCCGGGGGGCCTCTCTTACAATGAGCAGTACTTC. As protein: CANSQDPGGLSYNEQYF.

This clonotype was picked up a small number of times. The chain combines TRBV10-3 with TRBJ1-2; 8 bases line up with TRBD1. J lost 4 bases, V lost 3 bases, and 4 bases had no gene match. The CDR3 runs 14 residues. Germline CDR1 is ENHRY and CDR2 is SYGVKD. The CDR3 coding sequence is TGTGCCATCAGTGAAGCAGGGGGCGGCTATGGCTACACCTTC. This sequence encodes CAISEAGGGYGYTF.

This clonotype was counted at least ten times. CDR3 protein: CASSLYAGGQPQHF. The CDR3 DNA sequence: TGTGCCAGCAGTTTATACGCAGGTGGACAGCCCCAGCATTTT. The J gene is TRBJ1-5, the V gene TRBV28; D remains unclear. Germline V gives CDR1 MDHEN, CDR2 SYDVKM. This CDR3 contains 14 residues. V was clipped by 1 base and J by 7 bases, with 11 bases between them.

This clonotype was seen once. The chain is built from TRBV29-1 and TRBJ2-7; 10 positions agree with TRBD1. The J segment lost 2 bases and the V segment lost 7 bases, leaving 8 bases of the junction unmatched. The CDR3 has 14 residues. CDR1 is SQVTM and CDR2 is ANQGSEA in the germline V gene. The CDR3 is CSAAGQGPPYEQYF. The CDR3 nucleotides read TGCAGCGCCGCGGGACAGGGGCCCCCCTACGAGCAGTACTTC.

As regards this clonotype: A much more abundant neighbour one base away suggests this may be a read error. The rearrangement links TRBV28 to TRBJ2-5, with 8 bases fitting TRBD2. The ends lost 4 bases at V and 7 bases at J; junction bases unmatched: 11. The germline V gene has CDR1 MDHEN and CDR2 SYDVKM. The CDR3 spans 15 residues. The CDR3: CASSSLGRVGGTQYF. CDR3 bases: TGTGCCAGCAGTTCCCTCGGGAGGGTGGGAGGGACCCAGTACTTC.

This CDR3 is CASSPPEALLKEQYF. CDR3 DNA sequence: TGTGCCAGCTCACCACCGGAGGCACTGCTCAAAGAGCAGTACTTC. The gene calls are TRBV18 and TRBJ2-7; a weak D match, TRBD2 (5 bases). The CDR3 runs to 15 residues. V lost 0 bases, J lost 7 bases, and 16 bases lay in between. CDR1 is KGHSH, CDR2 LQKENI, per germline.

The rearrangement links TRBV7-9 to TRBJ2-7, with 8 positions matching TRBD1. V lost 2 bases to trimming and J lost 4 bases; unmatched junction nucleotides: 7. CDR1 and CDR2 from the germline V gene are SEHNR and FQNEAQ (reference sequence). The CDR3 contains 15 residues. In DNA form, the CDR3 reads TGTGCCAGCAGCTTATTTACAGGGGGATTGTACGAGCAGTACTTC. Protein: CASSLFTGGLYEQYF.

The CDR3 sequence is CASSQTSMETQYF. CDR3 coding DNA: TGTGCCAGCAGCCAGACTAGCATGGAGACCCAGTACTTC. The V and J genes are TRBV3-1 and TRBJ2-5, with TRBD2 matching over 7 bases. CDR1 is LGHDT, CDR2 YNNKEL, per germline (reference sequence). The CDR3 runs to 13 residues. The trim removed 3 bases at V and 5 bases at J, leaving 3 bases unmatched.

This chain uses TRBV7-2 with TRBJ2-1; 8 nucleotides agree with TRBD2. CDR3 size: 15 residues. CDR1 is SGHTA, CDR2 FQGNSA, per germline. With V trimmed by 5 bases and J by 2 bases, 5 bases remained unmatched. In nucleotides, the CDR3 is TGTGCCAGCAGCCGTTCGGGGGGGGCCTACAATGAGCAGTTCTTC. Protein: CASSRSGGAYNEQFF.

Here the CDR3 DNA reads TGCGCCAGCAGCTCTACAGGTTCCTACAGCACAGATACGCAGTATTTT. This sequence encodes CASSSTGSYSTDTQYF. This rearrangement joins TRBV4-3 to TRBJ2-3, with a weak D call TRBD1 (5 bases). Germline loops: CDR1 LGHNA, CDR2 YSLEER. V lost 5 bases and J lost 0, with 15 bases in between. This CDR3 has 16 residues.

In the case of this clonotype: This clone may be a read error of a much larger clone one base away. Given the absence of the conserved phenylalanine or tryptophan at the CDR3 end, a read error is likely. The chain uses TRBV15 and TRBJ2-5, with D possibly TRBD1 on 6 matching bases. V was pared by 0 bases and J by 7 bases, with 21 bases between. The germline gives CDR1 LNHNV, CDR2 YYDKDF (reference sequence). This CDR3 contains 17 residues. In DNA, the CDR3 is TGTGCCACCAGCAGAGATTATTCGGCAGGGGCATATGGGACCCAGTACTTA. It encodes CATSRDYSAGAYGTQYL.

This clonotype appeared a few times. The chain links TRBV10-3 to TRBJ1-3; possibly TRBD1 for D (5 bases). Germline CDR1 reads ENHRY; CDR2 reads SYGVKD. The CDR3 has 13 residues. V was cut by 6 bases and J by 4 bases, with 10 bases left in between. In DNA form, the CDR3 reads TGTGCCATCAGGGGGACGGAGGGAAACACCATATATTTT. Amino acid sequence: CAIRGTEGNTIYF.

Comments on this clonotype: Given a much more abundant clone one base away, this may be a read error. The chain carries TRBV7-2 and TRBJ2-5; D gene unclear. Looked up from germline, CDR1 is SGHTA and CDR2 is FQGNSA. The CDR3 is made up of 14 amino acids. The V end lost 7 bases, the J end lost 10 bases, and 22 bases lay between the germline ends. CDR3 sequence: CASTTQVPARIQYF. The CDR3 nucleotides read TGTGCCAGCACCACCCAGGTGCCGGCCAGGATCCAGTACTTC.

This clonotype was counted between two and nine times. The CDR3 sequence: CASSFLGNEQFF. Here the CDR3 DNA reads TGTGCCAGCAGCTTTCTCGGTAATGAGCAGTTCTTC. This sequence joins TRBV7-9 and TRBJ2-1; D not resolved. This CDR3 has 12 residues. V dropped 3 bases and J dropped 7 bases, with 7 bases sitting between them. In germline, CDR1 is SEHNR, CDR2 FQNEAQ (reference sequence).

This sequence joins TRBV7-9 and TRBJ1-2; a weak D match, TRBD1 (5 bases). Germline loops: CDR1 SEHNR, CDR2 FQNEAQ (reference sequence). The ends were cut back, 2 bases at V and 5 bases at J, with 12 bases in the middle. The CDR3 has 14 amino acids. The CDR3 sequence is CASSLIGGDYGYTF. The DNA of the CDR3 is TGTGCCAGCAGCTTAATCGGGGGAGATTATGGCTACACCTTC.

With respect to this clonotype: It may be a read error: a sequence one base away is much more abundant. The J gene is TRBJ2-3, the V gene TRBV28; D is unclear. V was pared by 5 bases and J by 8 bases, with 11 bases between. The CDR3 is made up of 12 amino acids. Per the germline V gene, CDR1 is MDHEN and CDR2 is SYDVKM. The CDR3 is CASSPYTGTQYF. The CDR3, as DNA: TGTGCCAGCAGTCCCTACACGGGTACGCAGTATTTT. The whole variable domain, filled in from reference TRBV28 and TRBJ2-3, reads DVKVTQSSRYLVKRTGEKVFLECVQDMDHENMFWYRQDPGLGLRLIYFSYDVKMKEKGDIPEGYSVSREKKERFSLILESASTNQTSMYLCASSPYTGTQYFGPGTRLTVL.

The table lists this clonotype with many counts. The chain links TRBV6-2 or TRBV6-3 to TRBJ2-1; the match to TRBD2 covers 9 bases. Looked up from germline, CDR1 is MNHEY and CDR2 is SVGEGT. This CDR3 spans 15 amino acids. V shed 3 bases, J shed 2 bases, and the junction held 2 bases outside the gene matches. The CDR3, as DNA: TGTGCCAGCAGTTATGCGGGGGGGACCTACAATGAGCAGTTCTTC. This sequence encodes CASSYAGGTYNEQFF.

This clonotype has more than one count but fewer than ten. The rearrangement links TRBV7-9 to TRBJ1-3; no clear D gene. Trimming pared 1 base from V and 0 bases from J, leaving 10 bases between. Germline lookup yields CDR1 SEHNR and CDR2 FQNEAQ (reference sequence). The CDR3 consists of 16 residues. The CDR3 here is CASSLVGSNSGNTIYF. The CDR3 nucleotides are TGTGCCAGCAGCTTAGTCGGCAGCAACTCTGGAAACACCATATATTTT.

This chain links TRBV7-2 with TRBJ1-6; perhaps TRBD1 as D (6 bases). CDR1 is SGHTA and CDR2 is FQGNSA in the germline V gene. The CDR3 length is 15 residues. Trimming stripped 4 bases from V and 9 bases from J, with 16 bases between. Here the CDR3 DNA reads TGTGCCAGCAGCTCCCCAGGGGAGGTCAGTTCACCCCTCCACTTT. Protein sequence: CASSSPGEVSSPLHF.

This clonotype was picked up many times. The chain couples TRBV7-9 to TRBJ1-1, with D tentatively TRBD1 (5 bases). The germline V and J ends were trimmed by 5 bases and 1 base, with 14 bases remaining between them. The CDR3 totals 15 residues. The V gene's germline CDR1 is SEHNR and CDR2 FQNEAQ (reference sequence). CDR3 in amino acids: CASSQNVGENTEAFF. CDR3 DNA sequence: TGTGCCAGCAGCCAAAACGTAGGGGAGAACACTGAAGCTTTCTTT. Full variable domain (rest looked up from reference TRBV7-9 and TRBJ1-1): DTGVSQNPRHKITKRGQNVTFRCDPISEHNRLYWYRQTLGQGPEFLTYFQNEAQLEKSRLLSDRFSAERPKGSFSTLEIQRTEQGDSAMYLCASSQNVGENTEAFFGQGTRLTVV.

A remark on this clonotype: This sequence may be a read error, since a much larger clone differs from it by one base. The chain's CDR3 is CASSVGGGQDTQYF. DNA for the CDR3: TGTGCCAGCAGCGTTGGGGGGGGGCAAGATACCCAGTACTTC. The rearrangement joins TRBV7-2 to TRBJ2-5, with TRBD2 as a possible D gene (7 bases). This CDR3 spans 14 amino acids. Germline V gives CDR1 SGHTA, CDR2 FQGNSA.

This clonotype occurred many times. The CDR3 reads CASNRETNEKLFF. The CDR3 nucleotides are TGTGCCAGCAACCGGGAAACTAATGAAAAACTGTTTTTT. V is TRBV2 and J is TRBJ1-4; D is ambiguous. Germline V gene data show CDR1 as SNHLY and CDR2 as FYNNEI. This CDR3 region has 13 residues. V was clipped by 7 bases and J by 1 base, with 7 bases between them.

The table lists this clonotype with many counts. This sequence joins TRBV12-3 or TRBV12-4 and TRBJ1-1; D unresolved. The germline V and J ends were trimmed by 6 bases and 7 bases, with 15 bases remaining between them. The CDR3 covers 13 residues. Here the CDR3 DNA reads TGTGCCAGCAGCCCAGCGGGGTACATTGAAGCTTTCTTT. Protein product: CASSPAGYIEAFF.

This clonotype was recorded at least ten times. This rearrangement joins TRBV7-6 to TRBJ2-5, with D tentatively TRBD2 (5 bases). The germline CDR1 and CDR2 sequences are SGHVS and FNYEAQ. The CDR3 is 14 residues long. Trimming took off 0 bases at V and 7 bases at J, with 12 bases between the two ends. The CDR3 loop is CASSLAFRETTQYF. In DNA form, the CDR3 reads TGTGCCAGCAGCTTAGCATTTAGGGAGACGACCCAGTACTTC.

V usage is TRBV30 and J usage is TRBJ1-3; 8 nucleotides match TRBD1. The CDR3 extends over 14 amino acids. With 7 bases clipped from V and 1 base from J, the junction kept 6 bases outside the gene matches. Germline CDR1 and CDR2: GTSNPN and SVGIG (reference sequence). This CDR3 reads CAFEQGESGNTIYF. DNA for the CDR3: TGTGCCTTCGAACAGGGGGAATCTGGAAACACCATATATTTT.

Points on this clonotype: A much larger clone sits a single nucleotide away, making a read error possible. J is TRBJ2-1 and V is TRBV7-6; perhaps TRBD2 as D (6 bases). Per germline, CDR1 SGHVS and CDR2 FNYEAQ. This CDR3 has 16 amino acids. CDR3 amino acids: CASSSLSSDSYNEKFF. DNA of the CDR3: TGTGCCAGCAGCTCGCTCTCTAGCGACTCCTACAATGAGAAGTTCTTC.

A few counts support this clonotype. The V gene is TRBV7-2, the J gene TRBJ2-3; D possibly corresponds to TRBD2 (6 bases). CDR3 length: 15 residues. Trimming removed 1 base from V and 1 base from J, with 9 bases in between. Germline values: CDR1 SGHTA, CDR2 FQGNSA. CDR3 in DNA: TGTGCCAGCAGCTTAGTGCGGGGAGGCACAGATACGCAGTATTTT. Its translation is CASSLVRGGTDTQYF.

This clonotype counts as medium-sized. V is TRBV4-3 and J is TRBJ1-5; possible D gene TRBD1, 5 bases. V was shortened by 4 bases and J by 6 bases, with 16 bases between the two germline ends. The germline gives CDR1 LGHNA, CDR2 YSLEER. This CDR3 comprises 15 residues. The CDR3 loop reads CASSRGTGIGQPQHF. The CDR3 region has the DNA TGCGCCAGCAGCCGAGGGACCGGTATTGGTCAGCCCCAGCATTTT.

Concerning this clonotype: A much more abundant neighbour one base away suggests this may be a read error. The V and J genes are TRBV6-1 and TRBJ2-3; 10 bases fit TRBD2. The V gene's germline CDR1 is MNHNS and CDR2 SASEGT. Unmatched junction bases numbered 11, after V lost 7 bases and J lost 4 bases. The CDR3 covers 16 residues. CDR3 nucleotides: TGTGCCAGCATCTTGACGAGCGGGGGGGTTCCAGATACGCAGTATTTT. Protein product: CASILTSGGVPDTQYF.

About this clonotype: A much larger clone differs from this one at a single base, so this may be a read error. CDR3 residues: CAASTPLGYEQYF. The CDR3 DNA follows: TGTGCCGCCAGCACCCCCCTGGGTTACGAGCAGTACTTC. The chain recombines TRBV15 with TRBJ2-7; D gene uncertain. There are 13 residues in the CDR3. CDR1 and CDR2 from the germline V gene are LNHNV and YYDKDF (reference sequence).